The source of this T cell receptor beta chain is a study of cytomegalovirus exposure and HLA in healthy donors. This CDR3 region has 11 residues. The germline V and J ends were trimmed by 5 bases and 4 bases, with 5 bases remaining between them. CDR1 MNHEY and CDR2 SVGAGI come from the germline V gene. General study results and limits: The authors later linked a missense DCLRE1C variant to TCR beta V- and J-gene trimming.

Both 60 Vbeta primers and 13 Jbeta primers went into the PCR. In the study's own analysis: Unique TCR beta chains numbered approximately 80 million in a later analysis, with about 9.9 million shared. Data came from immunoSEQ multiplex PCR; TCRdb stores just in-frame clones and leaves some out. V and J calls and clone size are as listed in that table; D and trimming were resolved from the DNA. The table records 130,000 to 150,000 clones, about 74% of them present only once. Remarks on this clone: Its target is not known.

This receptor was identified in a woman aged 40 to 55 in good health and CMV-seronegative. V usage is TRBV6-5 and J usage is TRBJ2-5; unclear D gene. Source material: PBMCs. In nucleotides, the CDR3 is TGTGCCAGCAGTACTGGAGAGACCCAGTACTTC. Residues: CASSTGETQYF.